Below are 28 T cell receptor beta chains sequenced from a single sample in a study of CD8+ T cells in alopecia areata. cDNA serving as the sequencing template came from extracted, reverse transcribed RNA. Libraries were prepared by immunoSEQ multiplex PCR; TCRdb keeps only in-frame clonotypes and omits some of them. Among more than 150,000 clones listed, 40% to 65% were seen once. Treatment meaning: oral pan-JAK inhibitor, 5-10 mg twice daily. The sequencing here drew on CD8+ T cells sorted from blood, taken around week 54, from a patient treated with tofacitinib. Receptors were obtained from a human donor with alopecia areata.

CDR3 bases: TGTGCCTGGAGTCCAACAGGGGGGGAGACCCAGTACTTC. Its translation: CAWSPTGGETQYF. The chain is built from TRBV30 and TRBJ2-5; 8 positions agree with TRBD1. The CDR3 is 13 amino acids. V lost 2 bases to trimming and J lost 5 bases; unmatched junction nucleotides: 4. CDR1 GTSNPN and CDR2 SVGIG come from the germline V gene (reference sequence).

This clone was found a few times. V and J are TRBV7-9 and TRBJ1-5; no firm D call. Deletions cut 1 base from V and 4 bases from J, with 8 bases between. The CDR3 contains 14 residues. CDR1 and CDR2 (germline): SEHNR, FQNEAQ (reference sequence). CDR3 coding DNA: TGTGCCAGCAGCTTAGGGGAGGTTAATCAGCCCCAGCATTTT. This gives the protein CASSLGEVNQPQHF.

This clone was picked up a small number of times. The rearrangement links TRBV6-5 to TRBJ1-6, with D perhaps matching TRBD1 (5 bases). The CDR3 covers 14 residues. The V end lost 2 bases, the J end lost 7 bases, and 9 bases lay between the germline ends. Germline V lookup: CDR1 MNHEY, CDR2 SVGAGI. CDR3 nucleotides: TGTGCCAGCAGTTACGCAGGGTGGAATTCACCCCTCCACTTT. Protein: CASSYAGWNSPLHF.

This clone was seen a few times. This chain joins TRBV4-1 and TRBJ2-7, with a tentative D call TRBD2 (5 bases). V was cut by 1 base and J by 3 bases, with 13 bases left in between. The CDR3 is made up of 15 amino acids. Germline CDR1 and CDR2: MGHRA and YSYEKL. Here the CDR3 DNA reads TGCGCCAGCAGCCAAGGCCCCCGGAGCGGCTACGAGCAGTACTTC. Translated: CASSQGPRSGYEQYF.

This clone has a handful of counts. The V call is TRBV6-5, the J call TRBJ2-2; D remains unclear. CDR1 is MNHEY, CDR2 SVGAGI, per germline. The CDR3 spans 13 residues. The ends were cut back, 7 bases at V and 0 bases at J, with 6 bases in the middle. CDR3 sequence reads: CASTLTNTGELFF. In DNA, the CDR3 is TGTGCCAGCACCCTAACGAACACCGGGGAGCTGTTTTTT.

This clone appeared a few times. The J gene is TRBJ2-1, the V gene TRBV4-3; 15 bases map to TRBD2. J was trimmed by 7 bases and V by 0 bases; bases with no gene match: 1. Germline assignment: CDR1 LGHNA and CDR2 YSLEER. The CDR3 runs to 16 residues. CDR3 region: CASSQDGTSGGNEQFF. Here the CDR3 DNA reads TGCGCCAGCAGCCAAGATGGGACTAGCGGGGGGAATGAGCAGTTCTTC.

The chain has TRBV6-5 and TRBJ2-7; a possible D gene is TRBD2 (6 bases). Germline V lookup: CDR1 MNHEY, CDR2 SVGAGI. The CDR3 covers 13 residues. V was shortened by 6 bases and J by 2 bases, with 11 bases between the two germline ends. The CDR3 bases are TGTGCCAGCAGGACGGGAGCACCCTACGAGCAGTACTTC. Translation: CASRTGAPYEQYF.

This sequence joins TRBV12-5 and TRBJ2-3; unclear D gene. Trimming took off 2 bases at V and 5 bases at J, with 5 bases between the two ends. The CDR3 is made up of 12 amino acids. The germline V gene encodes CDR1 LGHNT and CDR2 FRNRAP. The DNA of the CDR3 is TGTGCTAGTGGTTTGATTGGAGATACGCAGTATTTT. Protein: CASGLIGDTQYF.

The CDR3 spells CASGLTGTGGADTQYF. The CDR3 coding sequence is TGTGCTAGTGGTCTAACCGGGACAGGGGGCGCAGATACGCAGTATTTT. The rearrangement joins TRBV12-5 to TRBJ2-3; 12 bases fit TRBD1. Germline values: CDR1 LGHNT, CDR2 FRNRAP. CDR3 length: 16 residues. With 5 bases clipped from V and 4 bases from J, the junction kept 7 bases outside the gene matches.

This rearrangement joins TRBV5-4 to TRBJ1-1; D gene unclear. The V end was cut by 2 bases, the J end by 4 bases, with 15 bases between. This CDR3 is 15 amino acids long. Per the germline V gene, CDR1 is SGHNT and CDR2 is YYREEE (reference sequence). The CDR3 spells CASSFGREGGTEAFF. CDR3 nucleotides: TGTGCCAGCAGCTTTGGGAGGGAGGGTGGCACTGAAGCTTTCTTT.

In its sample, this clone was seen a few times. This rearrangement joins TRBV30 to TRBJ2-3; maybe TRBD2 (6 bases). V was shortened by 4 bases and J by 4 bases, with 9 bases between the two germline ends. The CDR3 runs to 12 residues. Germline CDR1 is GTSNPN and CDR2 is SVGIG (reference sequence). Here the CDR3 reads CAWTGVADTQYF. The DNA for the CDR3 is TGTGCCTGGACGGGGGTAGCAGATACGCAGTATTTT. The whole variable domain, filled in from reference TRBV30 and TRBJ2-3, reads SQTIHQWPATLVQPVGSPLSLECTVEGTSNPNLYWYRQAAGRGLQLLFYSVGIGQISSEVPQNLSASRPQDRQFILSSKKLLLSDSGFYLCAWTGVADTQYFGPGTRLTVL.

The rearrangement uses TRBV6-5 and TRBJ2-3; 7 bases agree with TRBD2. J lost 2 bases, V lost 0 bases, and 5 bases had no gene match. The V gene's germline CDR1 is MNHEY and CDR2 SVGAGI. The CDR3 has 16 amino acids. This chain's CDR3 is CASSYSLAGFTDTQYF. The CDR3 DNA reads TGTGCCAGCAGTTACTCATTAGCGGGTTTCACAGATACGCAGTATTTT.

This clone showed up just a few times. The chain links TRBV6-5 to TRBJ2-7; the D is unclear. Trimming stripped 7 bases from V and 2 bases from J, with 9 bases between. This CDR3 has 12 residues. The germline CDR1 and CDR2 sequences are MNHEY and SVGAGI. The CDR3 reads CASTGTPYEQYF. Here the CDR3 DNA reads TGTGCCAGCACGGGCACTCCCTACGAGCAGTACTTC.

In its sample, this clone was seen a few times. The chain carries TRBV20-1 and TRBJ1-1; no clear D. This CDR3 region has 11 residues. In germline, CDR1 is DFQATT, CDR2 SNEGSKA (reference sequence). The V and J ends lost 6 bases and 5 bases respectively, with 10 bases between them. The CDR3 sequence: CSASAGTEAFF. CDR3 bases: TGCAGTGCCTCGGCGGGGACTGAAGCTTTCTTT.

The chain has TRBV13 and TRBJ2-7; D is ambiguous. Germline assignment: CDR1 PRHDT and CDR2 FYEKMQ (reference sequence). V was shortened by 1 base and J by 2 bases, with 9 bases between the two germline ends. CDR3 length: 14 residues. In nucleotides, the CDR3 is TGTGCCAGCAGCTTAGCTGGTCGGCCCTACGAGCAGTACTTC. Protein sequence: CASSLAGRPYEQYF.

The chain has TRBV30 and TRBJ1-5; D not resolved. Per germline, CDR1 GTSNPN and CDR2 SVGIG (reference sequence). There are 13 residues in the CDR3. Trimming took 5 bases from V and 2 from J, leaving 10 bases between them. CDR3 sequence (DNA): TGTGCCTGGGCGGTGGCGGGCAATCAGCCCCAGCATTTT. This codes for CAWAVAGNQPQHF.

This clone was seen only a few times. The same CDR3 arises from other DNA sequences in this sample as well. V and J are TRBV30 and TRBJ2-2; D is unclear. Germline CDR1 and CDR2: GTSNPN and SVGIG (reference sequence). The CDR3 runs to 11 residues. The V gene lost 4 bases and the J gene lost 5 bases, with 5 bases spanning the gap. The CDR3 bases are TGTGCCTGGACAGTAACCGGGGAGCTGTTTTTT. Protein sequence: CAWTVTGELFF.

CDR3 loop: CASSLGGVSTEAFF. The CDR3 bases are TGTGCCAGCAGCTTGGGGGGAGTCAGCACTGAAGCTTTCTTT. This chain links TRBV5-6 with TRBJ1-1; D gene ambiguous. Germline CDR1 is SGHDT and CDR2 is YYEEEE. V lost 0 bases, J lost 4 bases, and 10 bases lay in between. CDR3 size: 14 residues.

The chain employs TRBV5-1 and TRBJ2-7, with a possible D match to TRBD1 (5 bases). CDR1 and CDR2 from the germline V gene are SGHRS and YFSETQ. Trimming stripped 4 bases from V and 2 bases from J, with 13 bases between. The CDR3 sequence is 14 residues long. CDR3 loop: CASSPDMAPYEQYF. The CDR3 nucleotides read TGCGCCAGCAGCCCGGACATGGCCCCCTACGAGCAGTACTTC.

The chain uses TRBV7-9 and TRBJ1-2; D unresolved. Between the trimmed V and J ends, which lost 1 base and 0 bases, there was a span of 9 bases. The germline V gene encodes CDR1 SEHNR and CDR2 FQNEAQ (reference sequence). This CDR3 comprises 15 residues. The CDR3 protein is CASSLVADTNYGYTF. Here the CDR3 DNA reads TGTGCCAGCAGCTTAGTGGCAGATACTAACTATGGCTACACCTTC.

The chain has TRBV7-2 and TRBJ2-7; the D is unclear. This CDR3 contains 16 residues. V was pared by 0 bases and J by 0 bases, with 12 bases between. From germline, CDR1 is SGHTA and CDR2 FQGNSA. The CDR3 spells CASSLARSDPSYEQYF. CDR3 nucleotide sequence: TGTGCCAGCAGCTTAGCGCGATCAGATCCCTCCTACGAGCAGTACTTC.

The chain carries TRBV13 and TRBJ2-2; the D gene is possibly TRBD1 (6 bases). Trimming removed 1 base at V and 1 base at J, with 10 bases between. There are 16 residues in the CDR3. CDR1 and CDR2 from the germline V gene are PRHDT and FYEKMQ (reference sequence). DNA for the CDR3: TGTGCCAGCAGCTTAGCCCTGGGACAGAACACCGGGGAGCTGTTTTTT. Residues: CASSLALGQNTGELFF.

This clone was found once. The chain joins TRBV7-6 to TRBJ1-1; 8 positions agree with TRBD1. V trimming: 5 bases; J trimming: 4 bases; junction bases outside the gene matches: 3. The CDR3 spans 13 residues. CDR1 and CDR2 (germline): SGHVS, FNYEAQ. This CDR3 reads CASSLGQATEAFF. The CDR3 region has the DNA TGTGCCAGCAGCCTGGGACAGGCCACTGAAGCTTTCTTT. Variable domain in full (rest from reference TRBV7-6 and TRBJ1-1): GAGVSQSPRYKVTKRGQDVALRCDPISGHVSLYWYRQALGQGPEFLTYFNYEAQQDKSGLPNDRFSAERPEGSISTLTIQRTEQRDSAMYRCASSLGQATEAFFGQGTRLTVV.

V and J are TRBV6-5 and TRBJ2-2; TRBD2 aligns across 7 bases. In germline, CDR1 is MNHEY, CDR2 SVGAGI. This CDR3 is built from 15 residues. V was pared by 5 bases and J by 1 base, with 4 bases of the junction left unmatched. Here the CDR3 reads CASSRASGNTGELFF. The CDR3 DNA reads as TGTGCCAGCAGTAGGGCTAGCGGGAACACCGGGGAGCTGTTTTTT.

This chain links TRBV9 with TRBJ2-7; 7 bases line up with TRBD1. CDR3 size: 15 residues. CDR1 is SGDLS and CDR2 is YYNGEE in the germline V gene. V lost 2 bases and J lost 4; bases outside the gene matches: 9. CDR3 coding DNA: TGTGCCAGCAGCGTTCGGACCGGGACAGTTTACGAGCAGTACTTC. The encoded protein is CASSVRTGTVYEQYF.

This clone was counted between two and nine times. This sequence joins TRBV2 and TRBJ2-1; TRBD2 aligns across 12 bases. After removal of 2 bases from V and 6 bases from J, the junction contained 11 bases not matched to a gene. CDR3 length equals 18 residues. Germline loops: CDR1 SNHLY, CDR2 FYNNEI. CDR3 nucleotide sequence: TGTGCCAGCAGTGAACCCACCGGGACTAGCGGGTGGATCAATGAGCAGTTCTTC. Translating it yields CASSEPTGTSGWINEQFF.

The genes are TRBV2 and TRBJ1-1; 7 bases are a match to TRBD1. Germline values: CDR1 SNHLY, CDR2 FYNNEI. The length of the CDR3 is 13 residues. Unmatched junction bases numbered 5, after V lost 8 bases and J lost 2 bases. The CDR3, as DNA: TGTGCCAGCGGAAGGGGGCTCAACACTGAAGCTTTCTTT. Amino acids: CASGRGLNTEAFF.

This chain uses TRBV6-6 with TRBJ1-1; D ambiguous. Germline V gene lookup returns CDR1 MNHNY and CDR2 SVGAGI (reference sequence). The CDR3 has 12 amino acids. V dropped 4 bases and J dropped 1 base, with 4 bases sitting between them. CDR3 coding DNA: TGTGCCAGCAGTTTCGGGAACACTGAAGCTTTCTTT. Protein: CASSFGNTEAFF.